Following are 18 T cell receptor beta chains from one sample sequenced in a study of regulatory T cells in long-lasting Graves disease. As for time point: newly diagnosed GD, antithyroid drugs for less than 3 months. Researchers made the TCR library from RNA that was extracted from PBMCs. Construction of the TCR beta libraries employed iRepertoire HTBI primers in conjunction with Arm-PCR of CDR3 regions. One entry per CDR3 protein results from TCRdb running MiXCR on the multiplex PCR reads. The sample lists around 500,000 distinct CDR3 sequences, approximately 12% seen once, with roughly 8.9% in the top ten. The data also belong to a second study, concerning T cells in Graves' hyperthyroidism and ophthalmopathy.

The sequenced sample was peripheral blood mononuclear cells (PBMCs), obtained at new diagnosis, from a patient treated with antithyroid drugs. These receptors were collected from a woman in her twenties or thirties with Graves disease.

This clonotype was recorded a few times. This chain connects TRBV7-9 to TRBJ2-7; D gene uncertain. V lost 5 bases, J lost 6 bases, and 14 bases lay in between. Germline V gene lookup returns CDR1 SEHNR and CDR2 FQNEAQ (reference sequence). The CDR3 is made up of 13 amino acids. This chain's CDR3 is CASSPPGPSEQYF. The CDR3 DNA sequence: TGTGCCAGCAGCCCTCCGGGTCCCTCCGAGCAGTACTTC.

This clonotype was counted ten times or more. This chain joins TRBV11-2 and TRBJ2-1, with D possibly being TRBD2 (5 bases). This CDR3 comprises 16 residues. Germline V lookup: CDR1 SGHAT, CDR2 FQNNGV. Trimming took off 2 bases at V and 3 bases at J, with 14 bases between the two ends. CDR3 in DNA: TGTGCCAGCAGCTTACGGATGTCTAGCAACTACAATGAGCAGTTCTTC. As protein: CASSLRMSSNYNEQFF.

This clonotype was seen repeatedly, ten times or more. The chain joins TRBV5-5 to TRBJ1-1; the D gene is possibly TRBD1 (5 bases). CDR1 SGHKS and CDR2 YYEKEE come from the germline V gene (reference sequence). V was pared by 5 bases and J by 6 bases, with 14 bases between. The CDR3 spans 13 residues. The CDR3 DNA reads as TGTGCCAGCAGACCTGGTGGGGGGGCTGAAGCTTTCTTT. The encoded protein is CASRPGGGAEAFF. Filled out from reference TRBV5-5 and TRBJ1-1, the complete variable domain reads DAGVTQSPTHLIKTRGQQVTLRCSPISGHKSVSWYQQVLGQGPQFIFQYYEKEERGRGNFPDRFSARQFPNYSSELNVNALLLGDSALYLCASRPGGGAEAFFGQGTRLTVV.

This clonotype was counted many times. The chain links TRBV5-1 to TRBJ2-1; 14 bases line up with TRBD2. The CDR3 length is 15 residues. CDR1 is SGHRS, CDR2 YFSETQ, per germline. V gave up 7 bases and J gave up 15 bases; unmatched junction bases: 15. The CDR3 bases are TGCGCCAGCGCCCCCGGGGGGACTAGCGGGAGATTGGGGTTCTTC. It translates to CASAPGGTSGRLGFF.

This clonotype has a count of ten or more. The rearrangement uses TRBV4-3 and TRBJ2-2, with D tentatively TRBD2 (6 bases). This CDR3 region has 15 residues. The germline CDR1 and CDR2 sequences are LGHNA and YSLEER. The V end lost 0 bases, the J end lost 5 bases, and 10 bases lay between the germline ends. The CDR3 nucleotides read TGCGCCAGCAGCCAAGAGTCCGGGGGAACCGGGGAGCTGTTTTTT. Translation gives CASSQESGGTGELFF.

This clonotype was counted ten times or more. The V gene is TRBV5-1, the J gene TRBJ2-7, with TRBD2 identical over 12 bases. V gave up 1 base and J gave up 7 bases; unmatched junction bases: 6. From germline, CDR1 is SGHRS and CDR2 YFSETQ. The CDR3 spans 15 residues. The CDR3 protein is CASSLRLAGVEEQYF. CDR3 sequence (DNA): TGCGCCAGCAGCTTGAGACTAGCGGGAGTTGAAGAGCAGTACTTC.

The J gene is TRBJ2-3, the V gene TRBV20-1; D uncertain. Germline-derived CDR1 and CDR2 are DFQATT and SNEGSKA (reference sequence). The CDR3 length is 13 residues. The V end was cut by 0 bases, the J end by 6 bases, with 10 bases between. The CDR3 DNA reads as TGCAGTGCTAGAGATCCCAGGCTGGATACGCAGTATTTT. Protein sequence: CSARDPRLDTQYF.

A few counts support this clonotype. The rearrangement joins TRBV7-9 to TRBJ2-4, with D perhaps matching TRBD1 (6 bases). CDR1 is SEHNR and CDR2 is FQNEAQ in the germline V gene (reference sequence). The V and J ends lost 0 bases and 12 bases respectively, with 12 bases between them. This CDR3 has 13 residues. The CDR3 reads CASSLAPDSYQYF. For the CDR3, the DNA is TGTGCCAGCAGCTTAGCACCGGACAGTTATCAGTACTTC.

This clonotype was seen a few times. The V and J genes are TRBV20-1 and TRBJ1-1, with D tentatively TRBD1 (6 bases). CDR3 length equals 15 residues. CDR1 DFQATT and CDR2 SNEGSKA come from the germline V gene (reference sequence). Trimming shortened V by 2 bases and J by 3 bases, and 16 bases separated the two germline ends. The CDR3 coding sequence is TGCAGTGCTAGAAGCTTGGGGGGCTGGCACACTGAAGCTTTCTTT. Amino acid sequence: CSARSLGGWHTEAFF.

This clonotype appeared a few times. The chain uses TRBV2 and TRBJ2-5; unclear D gene. Trimming shortened V by 5 bases and J by 4 bases, and 14 bases separated the two germline ends. CDR3 length equals 14 residues. Germline V gene lookup returns CDR1 SNHLY and CDR2 FYNNEI. The CDR3 here is CASSWAGALETQYF. The CDR3 coding sequence is TGTGCCAGCAGTTGGGCAGGAGCTTTAGAGACCCAGTACTTC. The full variable domain, with the rest looked up from reference TRBV2 and TRBJ2-5, is EPEVTQTPSHQVTQMGQEVILRCVPISNHLYFYWYRQILGQKVEFLVSFYNNEISEKSEIFDDQFSVERPDGSNFTLKIRSTKLEDSAMYFCASSWAGALETQYFGPGTRLLVL.

The rearrangement links TRBV24-1 to TRBJ1-1; D is undetermined. The V end was cut by 7 bases, the J end by 2 bases, with 4 bases between. The CDR3 is made up of 11 amino acids. Germline-derived CDR1 and CDR2 are KGHDR and SFDVKD. CDR3 in amino acids: CATRDNTEAFF. The CDR3 DNA reads as TGTGCCACCAGGGATAACACTGAAGCTTTCTTT.

This clonotype was counted at least ten times. This chain joins TRBV6-1 and TRBJ2-1, with 10 bases that match TRBD2. Germline V CDR1 and CDR2: MNHNS, SASEGT. The ends lost 5 bases at V and 4 bases at J; junction bases unmatched: 11. The CDR3 totals 17 residues. This chain's CDR3 is CASSHRSGLAVYNEQFF. CDR3 DNA: TGTGCCAGCAGTCACAGGTCCGGACTAGCGGTATACAATGAGCAGTTCTTC.

Notes on this clonotype: Since a much larger clone is just one base distant, this may be a read error. V gene TRBV27 combines with J gene TRBJ1-2; possibly TRBD1 for D (6 bases). This CDR3 is built from 16 residues. V shed 6 bases and J shed 4 bases, with 21 bases lying between them. Per germline, CDR1 MNHEY and CDR2 SMNVEV (reference sequence). The CDR3 spells CASSPELGRDIYGYTF. The CDR3 DNA is TGTGCCAGCAGCCCTGAGCTTGGGAGGGACATCTATGGCTACACCTTC.

This clonotype was detected a few times. This rearrangement joins TRBV27 to TRBJ1-5, with 7 nucleotides matching TRBD1. This CDR3 has 17 residues. Germline values: CDR1 MNHEY, CDR2 SMNVEV (reference sequence). V was pared by 6 bases and J by 0 bases, with 11 bases of the junction left unmatched. CDR3 bases: TGTGCCAGCAGCACCGGGGAGGGGGCTGTTAGCAATCAGCCCCAGCATTTT. Residues: CASSTGEGAVSNQPQHF.

This clonotype was seen a handful of times. J is TRBJ2-3 and V is TRBV27; 7 bases match TRBD1. V gave up 5 bases and J gave up 1 base; unmatched junction bases: 6. Germline loops: CDR1 MNHEY, CDR2 SMNVEV (reference sequence). The CDR3 is 15 amino acids. CDR3 in amino acids: CASSQQGVRTDTQYF. CDR3 DNA: TGTGCCAGCAGTCAGCAGGGGGTCCGCACAGATACGCAGTATTTT.

Ten or more counts support this clonotype. The chain uses TRBV7-8 and TRBJ1-4; possible D gene TRBD1, 6 bases. The CDR3 runs to 19 residues. The germline CDR1 and CDR2 sequences are SGHVS and FQNEAQ. V lost 5 bases and J 1 base, leaving 23 bases between the germline ends. The CDR3 region is CASSVDRFRGLGTNEKLFF. CDR3 coding DNA: TGTGCCAGCAGCGTCGACAGGTTCCGAGGGTTGGGAACTAATGAAAAACTGTTTTTT.

This clonotype was counted many times. The rearrangement uses TRBV25-1 and TRBJ1-2; D call uncertain. The CDR3 length is 11 residues. The germline V gene has CDR1 MGHDK and CDR2 SYGVNS. The V end was cut by 8 bases, the J end by 5 bases, with 9 bases between. The chain's CDR3 is CASHTIYGYTF. CDR3 DNA: TGTGCCAGCCATACGATTTATGGCTACACCTTC.

This clonotype has a count of ten or more. The rearrangement uses TRBV7-2 and TRBJ2-1; 9 bases are a match to TRBD2. This CDR3 is 14 amino acids long. Germline CDR1 and CDR2: SGHTA and FQGNSA. Germline trimming cut 10 bases from V and 6 bases from J; bases unmatched to any gene: 10. CDR3 nucleotides: TGTGCCAACTTGGCGGGAGGGCCCCCCAATGAGCAGTTCTTC. Amino acids: CANLAGGPPNEQFF.